The 10 T cell receptor beta chains reported below all come from one sample, sequenced in a study of T-cell memory formation after mild COVID-19. Each CDR3 protein is one row after TCRdb ran MiXCR on the 5' RACE reads. The data contain about 130,000 distinct CDR3 sequences, about 15% of them singletons. Sequences were obtained from PBMCs or a T cell subset sorted from them (not recorded which). These receptors were obtained from a man aged 18 to 30 who had mild COVID-19 (a few samples of this study predate the infection). Cell type and time point are not known.

This clonotype occurred a few times. The chain joins TRBV29-1 to TRBJ2-7; no clear D gene. Germline CDR1 is SQVTM and CDR2 is ANQGSEA. The CDR3 length is 14 residues. Trimming cost V 6 bases and J 3 bases, with 18 bases left between them. The CDR3 protein is CSVESPGENYEQYF. The CDR3 region has the DNA TGCAGCGTCGAGAGCCCAGGTGAGAACTACGAGCAGTACTTC.

This clonotype turned up a few times. The gene calls are TRBV5-1 and TRBJ1-2; a weak D match, TRBD1 (5 bases). CDR3 length equals 13 residues. Germline CDR1 reads SGHRS; CDR2 reads YFSETQ. Trimming shortened V by 2 bases and J by 4 bases, and 9 bases separated the two germline ends. The CDR3 DNA sequence: TGCGCCAGCAGCTTAGGGGATGTCTATGGCTACACCTTC. Amino acid sequence: CASSLGDVYGYTF.

The J gene is TRBJ2-7, the V gene TRBV5-1, with TRBD1 identical over 8 bases. Trimming cost V 1 base and J 2 bases; bases outside gene matches: 5. The CDR3 sequence is 15 residues long. The germline V gene encodes CDR1 SGHRS and CDR2 YFSETQ. In DNA, the CDR3 is TGCGCCAGCAGCTTGAGGGGGACAGGAGCCTACGAGCAGTACTTC. Translation gives CASSLRGTGAYEQYF.

This clonotype was seen a few times. V usage is TRBV25-1 and J usage is TRBJ2-7, with 8 bases aligning to TRBD2. Germline lookup yields CDR1 MGHDK and CDR2 SYGVNS. There are 12 residues in the CDR3. Trimming took 7 bases from V and 3 from J; bases not matched to a gene: 2. The CDR3 protein is CASTAGGYEQYF. DNA of the CDR3: TGTGCCAGCACTGCGGGGGGCTACGAGCAGTACTTC.

The chain employs TRBV12-3 or TRBV12-4 and TRBJ2-6; no definite D call. The ends were cut back, 6 bases at V and 2 bases at J, with 5 bases in the middle. CDR3 length: 13 amino acids. CDR3 protein: CASRYTGANVLTF. The CDR3 DNA is TGTGCCAGCAGATACACTGGGGCCAACGTCCTGACTTTC.

J is TRBJ2-7 and V is TRBV5-5; the D call may be TRBD1 or TRBD2 (5 bases each). Trimming cost V 0 bases and J 2 bases, with 24 bases left between them. The germline CDR1 and CDR2 sequences are SGHKS and YYEKEE (reference sequence). The CDR3 runs 19 residues. The DNA of the CDR3 is TGTGCCAGCAGCTTGGGATCCGGGACCTCCGGTATGAGGGCCTACGAGCAGTACTTC. It yields the protein CASSLGSGTSGMRAYEQYF.

V is TRBV4-1 and J is TRBJ1-1, with D possibly TRBD1 on 5 matching bases. With 3 bases removed from V and 6 bases from J, the gap between germline ends came to 20 bases. The CDR3 extends over 16 amino acids. Germline V gene data show CDR1 as MGHRA and CDR2 as YSYEKL. CDR3 residues: CASSHHPGTSGAEAFF. The CDR3 nucleotides read TGCGCCAGCAGCCATCACCCCGGGACGAGTGGTGCTGAAGCTTTCTTT.

This rearrangement joins TRBV4-3 to TRBJ2-2, with 9 bases lining up with TRBD2. V trimming: 0 bases; J trimming: 2 bases; junction bases outside the gene matches: 7. The CDR3 runs to 18 residues. Germline V lookup: CDR1 LGHNA, CDR2 YSLEER. The CDR3 sequence is CASSQEVAGVINTGELFF. For the CDR3, the DNA is TGCGCCAGCAGCCAAGAGGTAGCGGGGGTTATAAACACCGGGGAGCTGTTTTTT.

This clonotype has a count of ten or more. This chain connects TRBV12-3 or TRBV12-4 to TRBJ2-3; D is perhaps TRBD1 (5 bases). The CDR3 consists of 11 residues. V gave up 9 bases and J gave up 4 bases, with 8 bases separating them. The CDR3 region has the DNA TGTGCCAGTGCCAGGGCAGATACGCAGTATTTT. Protein product: CASARADTQYF.

This clonotype was seen only a few times. The rearrangement uses TRBV12-3 or TRBV12-4 and TRBJ2-1; 7 bases fit TRBD1. This CDR3 region has 11 residues. Trimming removed 6 bases from V and 7 bases from J; junction bases left unmatched: 0. CDR3 sequence reads: CASRGQNEQFF. For the CDR3, the DNA is TGTGCCAGCAGGGGACAGAATGAGCAGTTCTTC.